The source of this T cell receptor (beta chain) is a study of CD8+ T cells in alopecia areata. The study's findings and limits: Especially in alopecia totalis/universalis, lesional scalp showed greater clonality than normal scalp did. Relative to mice, TCR sharing across patients was less clear, a difference possibly HLA-related.

The germline CDR1 and CDR2 sequences are MNHEY and SMNVEV (reference sequence). V lost 1 base and J 4 bases, leaving 8 bases between the germline ends. This CDR3 comprises 13 residues. cDNA serving as the sequencing template came from extracted, reverse transcribed RNA. Sequencing used immunoSEQ multiplex PCR; TCRdb keeps in-frame clones, though not all of them. The sample lists 25,000 or so clones, roughly 50% occurring once. This clone has more than one count but fewer than ten. Its antigen is unknown. This receptor was taken from a human donor with alopecia areata. Sequencing was done on a sample of NKG2D-high CD8+ T cells sorted from blood. The chain is built from TRBV27 and TRBJ2-7, with TRBD1 as a possible D gene (6 bases). The CDR3 loop reads CASSLYDRYEQYF. The CDR3 DNA reads TGTGCCAGCAGTTTATACGACAGGTACGAGCAGTACTTC.